This entry lists 25 T cell receptor beta chains sequenced from one sample in a study of beta chain features in type 1 diabetes. The whole isolated RNA underwent reverse transcription, so sequencing captured expressed TCRB transcripts. Clones were read by immunoSEQ multiplex PCR, and TCRdb kept only the in-frame ones, dropping some. The table lists about 340,000 clones, 8% of them singletons. Sequenced material: central memory CD4+ T cells from blood. These receptors were obtained from a woman between 18 and 30 years old in good health.

This clone was observed a handful of times. A read error may produce the germline difference seen at one junction end. The chain carries TRBV10-3 and TRBJ1-5, with D possibly being TRBD1 (5 bases). This CDR3 region has 16 residues. CDR1 is ENHRY, CDR2 SYGVKD, per germline. CDR3 region: CASSPQGFRSNQPQHF. As DNA, the CDR3 is TGTGCCAGCAGTCCCCAGGGTTTTCGGAGCAATCAGCCCCAGCATTTT.

The sample holds a few counts of this clone. The chain uses TRBV5-4 and TRBJ1-5; D uncertain. Trimming left V 6 bases short and J 9 bases short, with 13 bases between. Germline CDR1 and CDR2: SGHNT and YYREEE (reference sequence). The CDR3 totals 12 residues. CDR3: CASTWGSGPQHF. The CDR3 DNA sequence: TGTGCCAGCACTTGGGGATCAGGGCCCCAGCATTTT.

This clone was counted between two and nine times. V gene TRBV11-2 combines with J gene TRBJ2-5, with 7 nucleotides matching TRBD2. CDR3 length equals 16 residues. Germline CDR1 SGHAT, CDR2 FQNNGV. The ends lost 6 bases at V and 6 bases at J; junction bases unmatched: 16. Here the CDR3 reads CASSYRSGLGDQTQYF. CDR3 in DNA: TGTGCCAGCAGTTATAGGTCAGGACTAGGGGACCAGACCCAGTACTTC. Full variable domain (rest looked up from reference TRBV11-2 and TRBJ2-5): EAGVAQSPRYKIIEKRQSVAFWCNPISGHATLYWYQQILGQGPKLLIQFQNNGVVDDSQLPKDRFSAERLKGVDSTLKIQPAKLEDSAVYLCASSYRSGLGDQTQYFGPGTRLLVL.

This clone came up a few times. The rearrangement joins TRBV28 to TRBJ2-6; maybe TRBD2 (5 bases). Trimming cost V 0 bases and J 4 bases, with 7 bases left between them. The CDR3 loop spans 15 amino acids. Germline CDR1 reads MDHEN; CDR2 reads SYDVKM. The CDR3 region is CASSLWAGGANVLTF. The CDR3 DNA follows: TGTGCCAGCAGTTTATGGGCGGGCGGGGCCAACGTCCTGACTTTC.

The J gene is TRBJ1-2, the V gene TRBV27; D unclear. The CDR3 totals 14 residues. The V gene lost 3 bases and the J gene lost 10 bases, with 18 bases spanning the gap. Germline V gene lookup returns CDR1 MNHEY and CDR2 SMNVEV (reference sequence). CDR3 in amino acids: CASSFDREKLIYTF. Here the CDR3 DNA reads TGTGCCAGCAGTTTCGACCGGGAGAAATTAATCTACACCTTC.

This clone was seen at least ten times. The J gene is TRBJ2-1, the V gene TRBV14, with 11 bases identical to TRBD2. J lost 10 bases, V lost 5 bases, and 13 bases had no gene match. The CDR3 contains 16 residues. The germline gives CDR1 SGHDN, CDR2 FVKESK. The CDR3 loop reads CASSSPGLAAAREQFF. CDR3 nucleotide sequence: TGTGCCAGCAGCTCACCGGGACTAGCGGCAGCCCGGGAGCAGTTCTTC.

The chain uses TRBV7-2 and TRBJ2-5; D remains unclear. CDR1 is SGHTA, CDR2 FQGNSA, per germline. V was cut by 1 base and J by 5 bases, with 11 bases left in between. The CDR3 has 14 amino acids. The CDR3 region has the DNA TGTGCCAGCAGCTTAGTCTCCGGTAGGGAGACCCAGTACTTC. This encodes CASSLVSGRETQYF.

The V and J genes are TRBV5-1 and TRBJ2-6; the D is unclear. V was shortened by 6 bases and J by 0 bases, with 10 bases between the two germline ends. Germline loops: CDR1 SGHRS, CDR2 YFSETQ. The CDR3 spans 15 residues. The CDR3 sequence is CASTDGVSGANVLTF. CDR3 nucleotide sequence: TGCGCCAGCACCGATGGGGTCTCTGGGGCCAACGTCCTGACTTTC.

In its sample, this clone was seen a few times. Additional DNA sequences in this sample encode the identical CDR3. The rearrangement uses TRBV2 and TRBJ2-7; D is perhaps TRBD1 or TRBD2 (6 bases each). The ends were cut back, 4 bases at V and 0 bases at J, with 10 bases in the middle. CDR1 and CDR2 from the germline V gene are SNHLY and FYNNEI. This CDR3 has 14 amino acids. The CDR3 loop is CASSGGRGSYEQYF. CDR3 coding DNA: TGTGCCAGCAGTGGGGGGCGGGGCTCCTACGAGCAGTACTTC.

This chain joins TRBV7-8 and TRBJ2-5; D is perhaps TRBD1 or TRBD2 (5 bases each). The CDR3 spans 13 residues. Trimming cost V 8 bases and J 4 bases, with 14 bases left between them. Looked up from germline, CDR1 is SGHVS and CDR2 is FQNEAQ. CDR3 in amino acids: CASGGRMGETQYF. CDR3 DNA sequence: TGTGCCAGCGGGGGACGCATGGGAGAGACCCAGTACTTC.

This clone was seen once. The chain uses TRBV27 and TRBJ2-1; D unresolved. The CDR3 loop spans 13 amino acids. Germline V lookup: CDR1 MNHEY, CDR2 SMNVEV (reference sequence). The V end lost 6 bases, the J end lost 4 bases, and 10 bases lay between the germline ends. This CDR3 is CASRGWEYNEQFF. In DNA form, the CDR3 reads TGTGCCAGCAGGGGGTGGGAATACAATGAGCAGTTCTTC.

V is TRBV2 and J is TRBJ2-1; 10 bases map to TRBD2. The CDR3 is 15 amino acids. Germline loops: CDR1 SNHLY, CDR2 FYNNEI. V was clipped by 5 bases and J by 6 bases; unmatched bases: 7. CDR3 nucleotide sequence: TGTGCCAGCAGTATACTAGCGGGATCTTTCAATGAGCAGTTCTTC. Amino acid sequence: CASSILAGSFNEQFF.

About this clone: A much larger clonotype is one base distant, so this may be a read error. Other DNA sequences in the same sample also yield this CDR3. The V and J genes are TRBV27 and TRBJ2-3; unclear D gene. In germline, CDR1 is MNHEY, CDR2 SMNVEV (reference sequence). V lost 6 bases and J lost 3, with 4 bases in between. CDR3 length: 11 amino acids. CDR3 in amino acids: CASSLTDTQYF. The CDR3 DNA sequence: TGTGCCAGCAGCCTTACAGATACGCAGTATTTT.

The V gene is TRBV4-3, the J gene TRBJ2-1, with D tentatively TRBD2 (5 bases). Germline lookup yields CDR1 LGHNA and CDR2 YSLEER. The V end lost 1 base, the J end lost 2 bases, and 21 bases lay between the germline ends. The CDR3 has 19 amino acids. The CDR3, as DNA: TGCGCCAGCAGCCAAGGTCTTTCTTGGCGGGTCTCAACCTACAATGAGCAGTTCTTC. It encodes CASSQGLSWRVSTYNEQFF.

This clone was recorded a few times. This chain links TRBV2 with TRBJ1-5; D possibly corresponds to TRBD1 (5 bases). The CDR3 length is 14 residues. Trimming removed 4 bases at V and 7 bases at J, with 14 bases between. Germline V lookup: CDR1 SNHLY, CDR2 FYNNEI. CDR3 DNA: TGTGCCAGCAGTGGGGACGGGGTGGGGCAGCCCCAGCATTTT. It specifies CASSGDGVGQPQHF.

Concerning this clone itself: Other nucleotide sequences from this sample produce the same CDR3. This chain joins TRBV5-6 and TRBJ2-7; TRBD1 matches at 9 bases. Germline lookup yields CDR1 SGHDT and CDR2 YYEEEE. This CDR3 is 14 amino acids long. The ends lost 4 bases at V and 2 bases at J; junction bases unmatched: 4. The CDR3 DNA sequence: TGTGCCAGCAGCGTGGGACAGGGCGCCTACGAGCAGTACTTC. Its translation: CASSVGQGAYEQYF.

The rearrangement joins TRBV18 to TRBJ2-5; D possibly corresponds to TRBD1 (6 bases). V was clipped by 3 bases and J by 2 bases, with 16 bases between them. Germline values: CDR1 KGHSH, CDR2 LQKENI. The CDR3 runs 16 residues. CDR3 region: CASSPSAGAGQETQYF. The CDR3 coding sequence is TGTGCCAGCTCACCTTCCGCAGGGGCTGGACAAGAGACCCAGTACTTC.

This clone appeared a few times. This chain joins TRBV5-4 and TRBJ1-5, with D possibly matching TRBD1 (5 bases). V lost 7 bases to trimming and J lost 9 bases, with 17 bases between them. There are 13 residues in the CDR3. Germline CDR1 and CDR2: SGHNT and YYREEE (reference sequence). CDR3 nucleotides: TGTGCCAGCGGTCGGGACGCAACTGGGCCCCAGCATTTT. It translates to CASGRDATGPQHF.

This clone was counted a few times. The genes are TRBV7-9 and TRBJ1-2; D is unresolved. There are 13 residues in the CDR3. Germline values: CDR1 SEHNR, CDR2 FQNEAQ (reference sequence). The V gene lost 2 bases and the J gene lost 7 bases, with 11 bases spanning the gap. The CDR3 is CASSLQERVGYTF. The CDR3 DNA sequence: TGTGCCAGCAGCTTACAGGAGAGGGTTGGCTACACCTTC. Filled out from reference TRBV7-9 and TRBJ1-2, the complete variable domain reads DTGVSQNPRHKITKRGQNVTFRCDPISEHNRLYWYRQTLGQGPEFLTYFQNEAQLEKSRLLSDRFSAERPKGSFSTLEIQRTEQGDSAMYLCASSLQERVGYTFGSGTRLTVV.

The V gene is TRBV2, the J gene TRBJ2-5, with D maybe TRBD2 (5 bases). The V gene's germline CDR1 is SNHLY and CDR2 FYNNEI. The ends were cut back, 4 bases at V and 3 bases at J, with 15 bases in the middle. The CDR3 runs to 15 residues. Here the CDR3 reads CASSGTANRKETQYF. Here the CDR3 DNA reads TGTGCCAGCAGTGGGACTGCAAATCGAAAAGAGACCCAGTACTTC.

This clone was found a few times. The chain combines TRBV28 with TRBJ2-5, with 7 bases lining up with TRBD1. J lost 1 base, V lost 7 bases, and 6 bases had no gene match. This CDR3 region has 14 residues. Germline CDR1 is MDHEN and CDR2 is SYDVKM. The CDR3 bases are TGTGCCAGCAACACAGGGGAATTCCAAGAGACCCAGTACTTC. Amino acid sequence: CASNTGEFQETQYF. Full variable domain (missing parts from reference TRBV28 and TRBJ2-5): DVKVTQSSRYLVKRTGEKVFLECVQDMDHENMFWYRQDPGLGLRLIYFSYDVKMKEKGDIPEGYSVSREKKERFSLILESASTNQTSMYLCASNTGEFQETQYFGPGTRLLVL.

J is TRBJ2-5 and V is TRBV10-2, with 13 nucleotides matching TRBD2. Germline V gene lookup returns CDR1 WSHSY and CDR2 SAAADI. V was pared by 6 bases and J by 5 bases, with 9 bases of the junction left unmatched. This CDR3 is 16 amino acids long. CDR3 DNA: TGCGCCAGCAGGGACACTAGCGGGAGGGCCGGGGAGACCCAGTACTTC. It codes for CASRDTSGRAGETQYF.

This clone came up a few times. With a much larger clone just one base away, this may be a read error. This chain connects TRBV7-9 to TRBJ2-5; 12 bases line up with TRBD2. Per germline, CDR1 SEHNR and CDR2 FQNEAQ (reference sequence). CDR3 length: 14 residues. The junction had 0 bases not matched to a gene; V was cut back by 3 bases and J by 4 bases. The CDR3 region has the DNA TGTGCCAGCAGCTTGGGACTAGCGGGAGAGACCCAGTACTTC. Protein: CASSLGLAGETQYF.

This clone has more than one count but fewer than ten. V gene TRBV28 combines with J gene TRBJ1-2; D gene uncertain. The germline CDR1 and CDR2 sequences are MDHEN and SYDVKM. The CDR3 spans 15 residues. V shed 8 bases and J shed 5 bases, with 21 bases lying between them. CDR3 region: CASGPVALGVYGYTF. The CDR3, as DNA: TGTGCCAGCGGCCCGGTGGCCCTCGGCGTTTATGGCTACACCTTC.

The chain carries TRBV5-4 and TRBJ1-1; D is perhaps TRBD1 (5 bases). The CDR3 runs 14 residues. V was cut by 0 bases and J by 1 base, with 7 bases left in between. The germline V gene has CDR1 SGHNT and CDR2 YYREEE (reference sequence). This chain's CDR3 is CASSLDQGNTEAFF. CDR3 nucleotide sequence: TGTGCCAGCAGCTTGGATCAGGGGAACACTGAAGCTTTCTTT.